The 21 T cell receptor beta chains below all came from one sample that was sequenced in a study of T cells in pancreatic ductal adenocarcinoma listed by TCRdb under 2017. The method was the immunoSEQ multiplex PCR assay. In TCRdb, the immuneACCESS table is reduced to in-frame sequences with V and J assigned. These tables do not hold every clone; where another copy was compared, an unresolved V gene accounts for under half, and the others remain unexplained. Recorded for this sample are roughly 100,000 clones; nearly 95% of them occurred a single time. The leading ten clones occupy roughly 3.1% of the sample. Pancreatic ductal adenocarcinoma patients who had undergone surgery without neoadjuvant therapy were selected. The sample comprised PBMCs. Receptors originate from a human donor with pancreatic ductal adenocarcinoma.

The chain has TRBV5-4 and TRBJ1-4; D might be TRBD1 (5 bases). The CDR3 spans 15 residues. V shed 0 bases and J shed 3 bases, with 9 bases lying between them. CDR1 and CDR2 (germline): SGHNT, YYREEE (reference sequence). CDR3 amino acids: CASSLGGTANEKLFF. The CDR3 region has the DNA TGTGCCAGCAGCTTGGGCGGGACGGCTAATGAAAAACTGTTTTTT.

Only one count was recorded for this clone. This chain connects TRBV4-2 to TRBJ2-2, with 7 bases identical to TRBD1. This CDR3 is 15 amino acids long. V trimming: 1 base; J trimming: 3 bases; junction bases outside the gene matches: 2. The germline gives CDR1 LGHNA, CDR2 YNFKEQ. CDR3: CASSQADRDTGELFF. In DNA form, the CDR3 reads TGTGCCAGCAGCCAAGCCGACAGGGACACCGGGGAGCTGTTTTTT.

The chain combines TRBV6-5 with TRBJ2-7; 9 bases line up with TRBD2. CDR3 length: 15 residues. From germline, CDR1 is MNHEY and CDR2 SVGAGI. The V and J ends lost 6 bases and 4 bases, in that order; junction bases with no gene match: 10. This chain's CDR3 is CASSREAGGDYEQYF. The CDR3 DNA follows: TGTGCCAGCAGCCGCGAAGCGGGAGGTGATTACGAGCAGTACTTC.

The chain employs TRBV11-2 and TRBJ2-2; TRBD1 matches at 8 bases. The CDR3 consists of 16 residues. Germline V gene sequence: CDR1 SGHAT, CDR2 FQNNGV. Unmatched junction bases numbered 11, after V lost 5 bases and J lost 6 bases. CDR3 region: CASSPTGGQGAGELFF. The DNA for the CDR3 is TGTGCCAGCAGCCCCACCGGCGGACAGGGTGCCGGGGAGCTGTTTTTT.

The chain has TRBV18 and TRBJ2-7; 8 bases fit TRBD2. This CDR3 region has 14 residues. The germline gives CDR1 KGHSH, CDR2 LQKENI. J was trimmed by 3 bases and V by 6 bases; bases with no gene match: 7. Here the CDR3 DNA reads TGTGCCAGCTCCCCTAGACTAGCGAGCTACGAGCAGTACTTC. It is translated as CASSPRLASYEQYF.

This sequence joins TRBV6-1 and TRBJ2-7; a weak D match, TRBD2 (6 bases). Looked up from germline, CDR1 is MNHNS and CDR2 is SASEGT. The CDR3 consists of 15 residues. Trimming stripped 1 base from V and 7 bases from J, with 17 bases between. CDR3 bases: TGTGCCAGCAGTGAAGTACCGGGAGATGGGAAAGAGCAGTACTTC. Translating it yields CASSEVPGDGKEQYF.

V is TRBV30 and J is TRBJ2-2, with D tentatively TRBD1 (6 bases). CDR1 and CDR2 (germline): GTSNPN, SVGIG (reference sequence). V was pared by 7 bases and J by 6 bases, with 12 bases between. This CDR3 region has 12 residues. DNA for the CDR3: TGTGCCTCCCACAGGGACGCCGGGGAGCTGTTTTTT. Its translation is CASHRDAGELFF.

V and J are TRBV11-2 and TRBJ2-3, with 7 positions matching TRBD2. The CDR3 is made up of 13 amino acids. Per the germline V gene, CDR1 is SGHAT and CDR2 is FQNNGV. J was trimmed by 6 bases and V by 6 bases; bases with no gene match: 6. The CDR3 sequence is CASRGRGGDTQYF. The CDR3 nucleotides read TGTGCCAGCAGAGGGAGGGGAGGGGATACGCAGTATTTT. Together with reference TRBV11-2 and TRBJ2-3, the CDR3 gives the full variable domain: EAGVAQSPRYKIIEKRQSVAFWCNPISGHATLYWYQQILGQGPKLLIQFQNNGVVDDSQLPKDRFSAERLKGVDSTLKIQPAKLEDSAVYLCASRGRGGDTQYFGPGTRLTVL.

This sequence joins TRBV4-2 and TRBJ1-2; 9 nucleotides align to TRBD1. After removal of 3 bases from V and 2 bases from J, the junction contained 7 bases not matched to a gene. The germline V gene encodes CDR1 LGHNA and CDR2 YNFKEQ. The CDR3 loop spans 16 amino acids. The CDR3, as DNA: TGTGCCAGCAGCCAGGAATCCGGGACAGGGAACTATGGCTACACCTTC. Residues: CASSQESGTGNYGYTF.

This clone was counted once. This rearrangement joins TRBV27 to TRBJ2-2; D uncertain. CDR3 size: 14 residues. The germline V gene has CDR1 MNHEY and CDR2 SMNVEV (reference sequence). V lost 3 bases to trimming and J lost 1 base, with 6 bases between them. The CDR3 DNA reads as TGTGCCAGCAGTTTGCAACTGAACACCGGGGAGCTGTTTTTT. This sequence encodes CASSLQLNTGELFF.

The chain combines TRBV5-1 with TRBJ1-2, with 8 bases lining up with TRBD1. Germline CDR1 SGHRS, CDR2 YFSETQ. V lost 3 bases to trimming and J lost 4 bases; unmatched junction nucleotides: 8. The CDR3 consists of 15 residues. The CDR3 region is CASSSLTGVAYGYTF. The CDR3 coding sequence is TGCGCCAGCAGCTCTTTGACAGGGGTGGCCTATGGCTACACCTTC.

J is TRBJ1-1 and V is TRBV2; 12 bases match TRBD1. V shed 4 bases, J shed 4 bases, and the junction held 4 bases outside the gene matches. The CDR3 spans 15 residues. CDR1 is SNHLY, CDR2 FYNNEI, per germline. As DNA, the CDR3 is TGTGCCAGCAGTGGGGGGACAGGGGGCTTCACTGAAGCTTTCTTT. It encodes CASSGGTGGFTEAFF.

The chain joins TRBV28 to TRBJ2-7; D may be TRBD2 (5 bases). The V gene's germline CDR1 is MDHEN and CDR2 SYDVKM. V lost 7 bases, J lost 2 bases, and 12 bases lay in between. The CDR3 contains 13 residues. CDR3 loop: CASTIDSAYEQYF. CDR3 nucleotides: TGTGCCAGCACCATTGATAGCGCCTACGAGCAGTACTTC.

The chain uses TRBV4-2 and TRBJ2-7; 7 nucleotides line up with TRBD1. Trimming removed 4 bases from V and 2 bases from J; junction bases left unmatched: 8. The CDR3 consists of 15 residues. CDR1 and CDR2 (germline): LGHNA, YNFKEQ. The CDR3 reads CASSLRGSSTYEQYF. The CDR3 coding sequence is TGTGCCAGCAGCCTCAGGGGGTCCTCGACCTACGAGCAGTACTTC.

This chain joins TRBV6-6 and TRBJ2-7; D remains unclear. This CDR3 has 14 amino acids. Per germline, CDR1 MNHNY and CDR2 SVGAGI (reference sequence). V was cut by 2 bases and J by 3 bases, with 11 bases left in between. This chain's CDR3 is CASSYGLKNYEQYF. CDR3 bases: TGTGCCAGCAGTTACGGGCTGAAGAACTACGAGCAGTACTTC.

This chain connects TRBV5-1 to TRBJ2-2; the D gene is possibly TRBD2 (5 bases). The CDR3 loop spans 16 amino acids. Germline V gives CDR1 SGHRS, CDR2 YFSETQ. The germline V and J ends were trimmed by 2 bases and 7 bases, with 18 bases remaining between them. CDR3 bases: TGCGCCAGCAGCTTACTTCTCCAGGCAGAGGGCGGGGAGCTGTTTTTT. Protein product: CASSLLLQAEGGELFF.

The chain is built from TRBV18 and TRBJ2-1; tentative D call: TRBD2 (5 bases). The CDR3 has 15 residues. Germline V CDR1 and CDR2: KGHSH, LQKENI. The V gene lost 0 bases and the J gene lost 8 bases, with 14 bases spanning the gap. This chain's CDR3 is CASSPPGVMMDEQFF. Written as DNA, the CDR3 is TGTGCCAGCTCACCACCGGGAGTCATGATGGATGAGCAGTTCTTC.

This chain links TRBV2 with TRBJ2-3, with D maybe TRBD1 (6 bases). The V gene lost 7 bases and the J gene lost 4 bases, with 18 bases spanning the gap. Germline lookup yields CDR1 SNHLY and CDR2 FYNNEI. The CDR3 sequence is 15 residues long. CDR3 protein: CASKPGQGFPDTQYF. In DNA, the CDR3 is TGTGCCAGCAAGCCCGGGCAGGGGTTCCCAGATACGCAGTATTTT.

The chain joins TRBV5-1 to TRBJ1-5; D is unclear. Trimming cost V 0 bases and J 9 bases, with 13 bases left between them. The CDR3 loop spans 14 amino acids. Germline-derived CDR1 and CDR2 are SGHRS and YFSETQ. CDR3 protein: CASSLGDGERPQHF. DNA of the CDR3: TGCGCCAGCAGCTTGGGTGACGGGGAGAGGCCCCAGCATTTT. Full variable domain (rest looked up from reference TRBV5-1 and TRBJ1-5): KAGVTQTPRYLIKTRGQQVTLSCSPISGHRSVSWYQQTPGQGLQFLFEYFSETQRNKGNFPGRFSGRQFSNSRSEMNVSTLELGDSALYLCASSLGDGERPQHFGDGTRLSIL.

The chain combines TRBV5-8 with TRBJ1-1; 7 bases agree with TRBD1. J lost 1 base, V lost 3 bases, and 3 bases had no gene match. Germline-derived CDR1 and CDR2 are SGHTS and YDEGEE. The CDR3 runs 14 residues. The CDR3 loop is CASSSGTANTEAFF. CDR3 coding DNA: TGTGCCAGCAGCTCCGGGACAGCGAACACTGAAGCTTTCTTT.

This sequence joins TRBV7-2 and TRBJ1-1; tentatively, D is TRBD1 (5 bases). The CDR3 extends over 14 amino acids. Germline CDR1 is SGHTA and CDR2 is FQGNSA. V lost 5 bases and J lost 6, with 16 bases in between. CDR3 residues: CASSLKGRRAEAFF. CDR3 sequence (DNA): TGTGCCAGCAGCCTCAAGGGGAGGAGGGCTGAAGCTTTCTTT.